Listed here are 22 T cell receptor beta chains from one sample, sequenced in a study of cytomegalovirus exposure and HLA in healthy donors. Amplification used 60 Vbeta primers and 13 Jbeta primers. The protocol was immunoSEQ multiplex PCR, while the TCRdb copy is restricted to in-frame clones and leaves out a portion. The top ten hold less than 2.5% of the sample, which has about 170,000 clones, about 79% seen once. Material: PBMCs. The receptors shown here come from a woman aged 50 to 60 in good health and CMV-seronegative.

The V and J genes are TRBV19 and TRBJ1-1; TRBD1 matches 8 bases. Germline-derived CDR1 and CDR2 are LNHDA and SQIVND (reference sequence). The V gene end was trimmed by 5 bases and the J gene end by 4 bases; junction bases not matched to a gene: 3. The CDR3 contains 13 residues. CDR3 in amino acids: CASSGTGGTEAFF. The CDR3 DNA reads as TGTGCCAGTAGTGGGACAGGCGGCACTGAAGCTTTCTTT.

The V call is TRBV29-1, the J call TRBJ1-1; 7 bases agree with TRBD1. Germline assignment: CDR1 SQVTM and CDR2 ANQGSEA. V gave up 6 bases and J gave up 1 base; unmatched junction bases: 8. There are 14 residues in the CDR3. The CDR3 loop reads CSVNTGARNTEAFF. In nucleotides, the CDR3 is TGCAGCGTAAATACAGGGGCTCGGAACACTGAAGCTTTCTTT. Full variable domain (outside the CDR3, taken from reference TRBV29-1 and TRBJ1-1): SAVISQKPSRDICQRGTSLTIQCQVDSQVTMMFWYRQQPGQSLTLIATANQGSEATYESGFVIDKFPISRPNLTFSTLTVSNMSPEDSSIYLCSVNTGARNTEAFFGQGTRLTVV.

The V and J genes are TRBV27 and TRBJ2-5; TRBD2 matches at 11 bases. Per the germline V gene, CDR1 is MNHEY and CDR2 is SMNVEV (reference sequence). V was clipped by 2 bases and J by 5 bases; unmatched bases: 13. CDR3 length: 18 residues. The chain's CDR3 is CASSLGGLAGPRGETQYF. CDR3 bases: TGTGCCAGCAGTTTAGGCGGACTAGCGGGCCCTCGGGGGGAGACCCAGTACTTC.

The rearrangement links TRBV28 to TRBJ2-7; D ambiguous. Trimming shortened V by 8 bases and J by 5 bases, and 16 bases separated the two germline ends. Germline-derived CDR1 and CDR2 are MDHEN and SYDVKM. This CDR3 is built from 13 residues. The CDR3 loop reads CASVDMFFDEQYF. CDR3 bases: TGTGCCAGCGTAGACATGTTTTTCGACGAGCAGTACTTC.

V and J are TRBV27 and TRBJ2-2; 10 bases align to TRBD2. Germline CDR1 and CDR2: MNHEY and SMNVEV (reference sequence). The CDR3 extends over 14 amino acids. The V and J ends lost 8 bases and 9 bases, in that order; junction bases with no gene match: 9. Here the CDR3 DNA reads TGTGCCAGCCGGGTGGCTAGCGGGAGTTGGGAGCTGTTTTTT. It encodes CASRVASGSWELFF.

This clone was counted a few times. The CDR3 here is CASSIPGLARRTDTQYF. The DNA for the CDR3 is TGTGCCAGCAGCATACCCGGACTAGCGCGACGCACAGATACGCAGTATTTT. The chain couples TRBV11-2 to TRBJ2-3; 9 bases line up with TRBD2. V lost 5 bases and J lost 1; bases outside the gene matches: 10. Per germline, CDR1 SGHAT and CDR2 FQNNGV. The CDR3 sequence is 17 residues long.

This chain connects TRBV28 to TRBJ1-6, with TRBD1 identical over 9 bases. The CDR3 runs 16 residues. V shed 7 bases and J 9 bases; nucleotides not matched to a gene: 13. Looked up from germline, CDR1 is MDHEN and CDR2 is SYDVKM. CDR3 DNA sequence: TGTGCCAGCACTTCTTGGTCGGACAGGGGAGGTTCACCCCTCCACTTT. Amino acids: CASTSWSDRGGSPLHF. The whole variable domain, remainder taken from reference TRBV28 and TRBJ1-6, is DVKVTQSSRYLVKRTGEKVFLECVQDMDHENMFWYRQDPGLGLRLIYFSYDVKMKEKGDIPEGYSVSREKKERFSLILESASTNQTSMYLCASTSWSDRGGSPLHFGNGTRLTVT.

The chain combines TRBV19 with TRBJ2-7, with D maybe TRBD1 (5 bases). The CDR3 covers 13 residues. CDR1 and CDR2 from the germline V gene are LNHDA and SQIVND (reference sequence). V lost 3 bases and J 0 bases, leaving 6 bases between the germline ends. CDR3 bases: TGTGCCAGTAGTATGACAGCCTCCTACGAGCAGTACTTC. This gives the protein CASSMTASYEQYF.

The CDR3 protein is CASSLRGFSNQPQHF. DNA for the CDR3: TGTGCCAGCAGTTTACGAGGGTTCAGCAATCAGCCCCAGCATTTT. V is TRBV27 and J is TRBJ1-5; D is uncertain. CDR3 length equals 15 residues. Germline V lookup: CDR1 MNHEY, CDR2 SMNVEV (reference sequence). Trimming removed 2 bases at V and 1 base at J, with 9 bases between.

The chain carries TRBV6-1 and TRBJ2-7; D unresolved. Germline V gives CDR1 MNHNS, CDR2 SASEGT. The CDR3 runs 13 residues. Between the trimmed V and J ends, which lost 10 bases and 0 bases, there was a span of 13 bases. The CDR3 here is CATILTGSYEQYF. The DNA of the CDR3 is TGTGCCACCATTCTGACGGGCTCCTACGAGCAGTACTTC.

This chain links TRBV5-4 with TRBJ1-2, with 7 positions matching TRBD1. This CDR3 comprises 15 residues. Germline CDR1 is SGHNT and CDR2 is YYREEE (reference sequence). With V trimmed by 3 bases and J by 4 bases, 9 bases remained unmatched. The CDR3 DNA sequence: TGTGCCAGCAGCTCCCCCTGGGACAGATTCTATGGCTACACCTTC. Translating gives CASSSPWDRFYGYTF.

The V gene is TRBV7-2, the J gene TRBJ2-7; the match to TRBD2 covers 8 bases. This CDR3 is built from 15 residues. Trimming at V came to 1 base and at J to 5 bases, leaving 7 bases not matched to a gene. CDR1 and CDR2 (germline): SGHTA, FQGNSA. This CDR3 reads CASSLDGRAGNEQYF. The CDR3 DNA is TGTGCCAGCAGCTTAGACGGGAGGGCCGGGAACGAGCAGTACTTC.

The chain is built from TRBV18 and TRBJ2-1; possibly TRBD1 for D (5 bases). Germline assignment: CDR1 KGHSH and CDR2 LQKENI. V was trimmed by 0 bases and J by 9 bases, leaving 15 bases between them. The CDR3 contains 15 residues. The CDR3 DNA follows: TGTGCCAGCTCACCACCCCAGCAGGGTATACCTGAGCAGTTCTTC. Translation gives CASSPPQQGIPEQFF.

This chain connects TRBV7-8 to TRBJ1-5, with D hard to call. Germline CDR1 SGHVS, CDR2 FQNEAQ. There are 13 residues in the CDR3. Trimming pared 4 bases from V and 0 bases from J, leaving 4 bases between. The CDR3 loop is CASSSFSNQPQHF. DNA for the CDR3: TGTGCCAGCAGCTCCTTTAGCAATCAGCCCCAGCATTTT.

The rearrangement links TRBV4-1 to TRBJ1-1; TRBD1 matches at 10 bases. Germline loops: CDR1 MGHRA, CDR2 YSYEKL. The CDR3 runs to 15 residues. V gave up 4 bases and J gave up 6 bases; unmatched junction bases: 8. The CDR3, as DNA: TGCGCCAGCAGCCGAGAGACAGGGGGCTGGTCTGAAGCTTTCTTT. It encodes CASSRETGGWSEAFF.

In nucleotides, the CDR3 is TGTGCCATGGGACAGAACTCCTACGAGCAGTACTTC. This translates into CAMGQNSYEQYF. The J gene is TRBJ2-7, the V gene TRBV2; 7 positions match TRBD1. Looked up from germline, CDR1 is SNHLY and CDR2 is FYNNEI. This CDR3 comprises 12 residues. Trimming took 10 bases from V and 0 from J; bases not matched to a gene: 3.

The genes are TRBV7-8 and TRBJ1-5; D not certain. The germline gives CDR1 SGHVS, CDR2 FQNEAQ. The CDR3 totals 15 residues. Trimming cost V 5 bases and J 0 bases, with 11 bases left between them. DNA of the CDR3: TGTGCCAGCAGCGCCGGGAGGTTTAGCAATCAGCCCCAGCATTTT. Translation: CASSAGRFSNQPQHF.

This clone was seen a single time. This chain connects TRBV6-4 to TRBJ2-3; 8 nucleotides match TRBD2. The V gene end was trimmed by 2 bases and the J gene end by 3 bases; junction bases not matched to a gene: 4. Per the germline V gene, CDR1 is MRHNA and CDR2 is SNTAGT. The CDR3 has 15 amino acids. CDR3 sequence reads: CASSDRTSRTDTQYF. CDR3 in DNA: TGTGCCAGCAGTGACAGGACTAGCAGGACAGATACGCAGTATTTT.

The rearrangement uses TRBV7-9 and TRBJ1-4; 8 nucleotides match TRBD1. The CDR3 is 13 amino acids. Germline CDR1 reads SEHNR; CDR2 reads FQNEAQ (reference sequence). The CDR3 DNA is TGTTCCGGACAGGGAGGAGCTAATGAAAAACTGTTTTTT. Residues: CSGQGGANEKLFF.

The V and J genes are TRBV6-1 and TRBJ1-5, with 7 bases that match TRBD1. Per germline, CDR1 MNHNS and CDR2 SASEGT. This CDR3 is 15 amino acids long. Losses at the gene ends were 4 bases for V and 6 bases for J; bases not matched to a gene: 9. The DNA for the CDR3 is TGTGCCAGCAGTGCGGGACAGTTGTTGGGTCAGCCCCAGCATTTT. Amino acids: CASSAGQLLGQPQHF.

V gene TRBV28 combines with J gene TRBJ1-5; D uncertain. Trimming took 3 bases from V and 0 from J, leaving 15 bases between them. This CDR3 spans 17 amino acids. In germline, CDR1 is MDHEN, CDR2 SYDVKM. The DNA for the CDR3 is TGTGCCAGCAGTTTTGGCCAGGCTCCCTATAGCAATCAGCCCCAGCATTTT. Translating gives CASSFGQAPYSNQPQHF.

The CDR3 bases are TGTGCCAGCAGCTTATTAAGTGGGGCAACTACCTACAATGAGCAGTTCTTC. Its translation: CASSLLSGATTYNEQFF. The chain combines TRBV7-6 with TRBJ2-1, with a tentative D call TRBD1 (5 bases). V was pared by 2 bases and J by 2 bases, with 16 bases between. CDR3 size: 17 residues. CDR1 is SGHVS and CDR2 is FNYEAQ in the germline V gene.